One T cell receptor (beta chain) is described in this entry. These data come from a study of T cells in Graves' hyperthyroidism and ophthalmopathy. The germline V gene encodes CDR1 MDHEN and CDR2 SYDVKM. The CDR3 loop spans 14 amino acids. With 3 bases removed from V and 0 bases from J, the gap between germline ends came to 8 bases. Amplification targeted TCR beta CDR3 regions from RNA transcripts. During a first-round RT-PCR of the TCR CDR3, the HTBI primer set was used. TCRdb re-analysed the multiplex PCR reads in MiXCR, keeping a single row per CDR3 protein. The table shows a few hundred thousand distinct CDR3 sequences, with approximately 44% occurring only once. Patients were excluded because of uncontrolled infection, other autoimmune disease, pregnancy or lactation.

The sample consisted of peripheral blood or thyroid tissue (not recorded which). The receptor comes from an adult woman with Graves' disease, either hyperthyroidism or ophthalmopathy (not recorded which). The chain links TRBV28 to TRBJ2-5; D remains unclear. The CDR3 spells CASSFSAYQETQYF. CDR3 coding DNA: TGTGCCAGCAGTTTTTCTGCATACCAAGAGACCCAGTACTTC.